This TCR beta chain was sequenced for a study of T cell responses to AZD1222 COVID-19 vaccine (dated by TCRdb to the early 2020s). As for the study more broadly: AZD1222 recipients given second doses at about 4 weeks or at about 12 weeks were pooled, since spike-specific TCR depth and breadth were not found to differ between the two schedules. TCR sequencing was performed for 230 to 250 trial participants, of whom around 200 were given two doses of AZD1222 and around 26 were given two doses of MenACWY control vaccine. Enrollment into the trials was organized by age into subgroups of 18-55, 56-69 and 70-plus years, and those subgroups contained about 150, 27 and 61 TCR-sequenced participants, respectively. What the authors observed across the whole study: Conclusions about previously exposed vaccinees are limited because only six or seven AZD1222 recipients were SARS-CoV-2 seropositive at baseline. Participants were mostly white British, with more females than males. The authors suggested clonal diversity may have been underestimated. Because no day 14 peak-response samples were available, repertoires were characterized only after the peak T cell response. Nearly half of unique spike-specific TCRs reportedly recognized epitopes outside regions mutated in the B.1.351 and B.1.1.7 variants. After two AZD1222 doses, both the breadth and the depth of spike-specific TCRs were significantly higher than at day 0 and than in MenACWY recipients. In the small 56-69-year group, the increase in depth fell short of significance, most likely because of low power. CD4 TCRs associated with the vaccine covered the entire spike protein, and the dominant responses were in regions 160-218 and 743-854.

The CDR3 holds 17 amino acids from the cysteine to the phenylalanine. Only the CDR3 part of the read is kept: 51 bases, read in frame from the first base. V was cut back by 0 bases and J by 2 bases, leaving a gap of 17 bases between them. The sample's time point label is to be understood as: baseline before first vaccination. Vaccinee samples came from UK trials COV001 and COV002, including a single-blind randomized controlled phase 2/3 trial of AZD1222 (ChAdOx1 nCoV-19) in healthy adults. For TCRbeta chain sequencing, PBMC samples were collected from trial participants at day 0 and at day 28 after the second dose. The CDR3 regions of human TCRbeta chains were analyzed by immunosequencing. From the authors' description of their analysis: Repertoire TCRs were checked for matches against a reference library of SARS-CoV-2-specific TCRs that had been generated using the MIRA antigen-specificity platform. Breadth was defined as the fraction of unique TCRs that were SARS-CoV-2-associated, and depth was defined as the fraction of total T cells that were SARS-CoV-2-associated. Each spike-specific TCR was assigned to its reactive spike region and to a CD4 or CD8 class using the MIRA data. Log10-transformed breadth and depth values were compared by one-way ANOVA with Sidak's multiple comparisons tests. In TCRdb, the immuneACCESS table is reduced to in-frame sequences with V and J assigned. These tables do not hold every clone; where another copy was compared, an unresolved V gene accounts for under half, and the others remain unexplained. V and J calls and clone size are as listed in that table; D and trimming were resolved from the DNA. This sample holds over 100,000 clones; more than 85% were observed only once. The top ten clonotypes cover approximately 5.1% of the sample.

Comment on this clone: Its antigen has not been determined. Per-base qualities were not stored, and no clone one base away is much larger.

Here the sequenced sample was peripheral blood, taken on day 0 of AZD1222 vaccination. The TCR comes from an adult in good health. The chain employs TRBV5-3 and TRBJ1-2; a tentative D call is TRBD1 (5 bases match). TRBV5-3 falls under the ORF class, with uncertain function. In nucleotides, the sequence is TGTGCCAGAAGCTTGGTTCCGGGCCGGGGGATCAACTATGGCTACACCTTC. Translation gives CARSLVPGRGINYGYTF.